Shown below are 13 T cell receptor beta chains from a single sample sequenced in a study of cytomegalovirus exposure and HLA in healthy donors. PCR amplification relied on 60 Vbeta primers (plus 13 Jbeta primers). The assay was immunoSEQ multiplex PCR, and TCRdb's table has in-frame clones only and misses some. This sample has fewer than 250,000 clones, with more than 75% found just once. Sample: PBMCs. The origin of the receptors is a woman in her thirties in good health and CMV-seropositive.

This chain joins TRBV28 and TRBJ1-2; TRBD1 matches 9 bases. The V gene end was trimmed by 6 bases and the J gene end by 6 bases; junction bases not matched to a gene: 5. Germline loops: CDR1 MDHEN, CDR2 SYDVKM. CDR3 length equals 13 residues. Written as DNA, the CDR3 is TGTGCCAGCAGCACGGGACAGGGTGATGGCTACACCTTC. Translation gives CASSTGQGDGYTF.

This chain uses TRBV4-1 with TRBJ1-1, with a tentative D call TRBD1 (5 bases). The CDR3 length is 16 residues. Germline CDR1 MGHRA, CDR2 YSYEKL. Trimming stripped 1 base from V and 0 bases from J, with 12 bases between. The CDR3 loop is CASSQAAGPMNTEAFF. CDR3 bases: TGCGCCAGCAGCCAAGCCGCGGGACCAATGAACACTGAAGCTTTCTTT.

The chain combines TRBV19 with TRBJ2-2; 7 bases are shared with TRBD2. The CDR3 covers 14 residues. Germline V gene lookup returns CDR1 LNHDA and CDR2 SQIVND (reference sequence). Unmatched junction bases numbered 2, after V lost 5 bases and J lost 2 bases. This CDR3 is CASSSSGNTGELFF. CDR3 bases: TGTGCCAGTAGTTCTAGCGGAAACACCGGGGAGCTGTTTTTT.

V is TRBV19 and J is TRBJ1-3; 9 bases fit TRBD1. The V gene end was trimmed by 7 bases and the J gene end by 10 bases; junction bases not matched to a gene: 2. This CDR3 is 11 amino acids long. CDR1 and CDR2 from the germline V gene are LNHDA and SQIVND (reference sequence). In DNA, the CDR3 is TGTGCCAGTACTGACAGGGGGACCATATATTTT. It yields the protein CASTDRGTIYF.

This chain connects TRBV10-3 to TRBJ2-7, with 10 bases matching TRBD2. The trim removed 8 bases at V and 1 base at J, leaving 5 bases unmatched. Per the germline V gene, CDR1 is ENHRY and CDR2 is SYGVKD. The CDR3 contains 14 residues. CDR3 nucleotides: TGTGCCATCGCCGGGACTAGCGCTTCCTACGAGCAGTACTTC. Its translation is CAIAGTSASYEQYF.

The chain carries TRBV28 and TRBJ1-6; possible D gene TRBD1, 6 bases. V shed 2 bases and J shed 10 bases, with 12 bases lying between them. The CDR3 is made up of 14 amino acids. In germline, CDR1 is MDHEN, CDR2 SYDVKM. Here the CDR3 reads CASSLVDSSSPLHF. The CDR3 DNA reads as TGTGCCAGCAGTTTAGTGGACAGTTCATCACCCCTCCACTTT.

The chain joins TRBV11-3 to TRBJ1-1; weak D call: TRBD1 (5 bases). This CDR3 is 14 amino acids long. V lost 1 base to trimming and J lost 4 bases, with 10 bases between them. The germline V gene encodes CDR1 SGHNT and CDR2 YENEEA. The CDR3: CASSLGGEGTEAFF. The CDR3 coding sequence is TGTGCCAGCAGCTTAGGAGGGGAGGGCACTGAAGCTTTCTTT.

V is TRBV11-3 and J is TRBJ2-7; the D is unclear. The V end lost 5 bases, the J end lost 0 bases, and 11 bases lay between the germline ends. The V gene's germline CDR1 is SGHNT and CDR2 YENEEA. The CDR3 is 14 residues long. For the CDR3, the DNA is TGTGCCAGCAGCCCCCGGGTGTACTCCTACGAGCAGTACTTC. It is translated as CASSPRVYSYEQYF.

This clone was counted a few times. The gene calls are TRBV21-1 and TRBJ2-7; TRBD1 is the table's D call, not checked against the DNA. TRBV21-1 corresponds to a pseudogene. This CDR3 spans 17 amino acids. The CDR3, as DNA: TGTGCCAGCAGCAAAGTTCTGGGACACCGTCGGGTAGGTGAGCAGTACTTC. It translates to CASSKVLGHRRVGEQYF.

The rearrangement links TRBV5-1 to TRBJ2-7, with a weak D call TRBD1 (6 bases). CDR1 SGHRS and CDR2 YFSETQ come from the germline V gene. The CDR3 covers 15 residues. Trimming shortened V by 4 bases and J by 6 bases, and 20 bases separated the two germline ends. The CDR3 DNA follows: TGCGCCAGCAGCCGGGACCAGACAGGCGGGCGCGAGCAGTACTTC. It yields the protein CASSRDQTGGREQYF.

This chain joins TRBV5-1 and TRBJ2-2; perhaps TRBD1 as D (5 bases). This CDR3 comprises 17 residues. CDR1 is SGHRS and CDR2 is YFSETQ in the germline V gene. The ends were cut back, 0 bases at V and 0 bases at J, with 12 bases in the middle. The CDR3 DNA reads as TGCGCCAGCAGCTTGGCCAGACAGTTAACGAACACCGGGGAGCTGTTTTTT. Protein sequence: CASSLARQLTNTGELFF.

J is TRBJ2-2 and V is TRBV28; 10 bases agree with TRBD2. Germline values: CDR1 MDHEN, CDR2 SYDVKM. V shed 7 bases, J shed 1 base, and the junction held 3 bases outside the gene matches. This CDR3 is built from 15 residues. The chain's CDR3 is CASTRTSGNTGELFF. In DNA, the CDR3 is TGTGCCAGCACCAGGACTAGCGGGAACACCGGGGAGCTGTTTTTT.

This chain connects TRBV2 to TRBJ2-1; the match to TRBD1 covers 9 bases. The V segment lost 5 bases and the J segment 0 bases; nucleotides outside the gene matches: 2. The CDR3 totals 15 residues. CDR1 and CDR2 (germline): SNHLY, FYNNEI. DNA for the CDR3: TGTGCCAGCAGTTACAGGGGGCCCTCCTACAATGAGCAGTTCTTC. Protein: CASSYRGPSYNEQFF.